This TCR beta chain appears in the sequencing data of a study of blood T cell repertoires in COVID-19. Study as a whole: Sites across the United States, Italy and Spain contributed samples from acute and convalescent COVID-19. In each case, the material was cDNA or gDNA derived from T cells, B-cell-depleted T cells, or PBMCs.

The study recruited people aged roughly 18 to 95 years across approximately 25 US areas. TCRdb's copy holds only in-frame clones and misses some; the assay was immunoSEQ multiplex PCR. The sample includes around 470,000 clones, roughly 87% of them seen just once. The TCR comes from a man between 18 and 29 years old who had recovered from COVID-19. The sequencing input was PBMCs or T cells enriched from blood (not recorded which).

For the CDR3, the DNA is TGTGCCAGCAAGACCACAGGCACAGATACGCAGTATTTT. Its translation: CASKTTGTDTQYF. The V and J genes are TRBV11-2 and TRBJ2-3; D call uncertain. The V gene's germline CDR1 is SGHAT and CDR2 FQNNGV. V lost 7 bases to trimming and J lost 1 base, with 9 bases between them. This CDR3 is built from 13 residues.